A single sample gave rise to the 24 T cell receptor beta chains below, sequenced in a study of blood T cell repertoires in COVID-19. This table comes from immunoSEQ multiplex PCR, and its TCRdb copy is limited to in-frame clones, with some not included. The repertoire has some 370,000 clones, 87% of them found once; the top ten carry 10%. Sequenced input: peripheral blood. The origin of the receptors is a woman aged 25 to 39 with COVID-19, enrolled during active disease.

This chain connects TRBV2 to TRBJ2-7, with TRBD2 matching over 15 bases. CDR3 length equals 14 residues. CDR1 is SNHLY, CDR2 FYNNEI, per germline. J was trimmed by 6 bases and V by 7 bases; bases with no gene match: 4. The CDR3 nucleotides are TGTGCCAGCACGGGACTAGCGGGAGGAGGCGAGCAGTACTTC. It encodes CASTGLAGGGEQYF. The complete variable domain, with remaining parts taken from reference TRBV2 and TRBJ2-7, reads EPEVTQTPSHQVTQMGQEVILRCVPISNHLYFYWYRQILGQKVEFLVSFYNNEISEKSEIFDDQFSVERPDGSNFTLKIRSTKLEDSAMYFCASTGLAGGGEQYFGPGTRLTVT.

Written as DNA, the CDR3 is TGTGCCAGCAGTGATAGGGGGACCCGCACAGATACGCAGTATTTT. Its translation: CASSDRGTRTDTQYF. The chain is built from TRBV2 and TRBJ2-3, with D perhaps TRBD1 (6 bases). Germline lookup yields CDR1 SNHLY and CDR2 FYNNEI. The V end lost 3 bases, the J end lost 1 base, and 11 bases lay between the germline ends. The CDR3 loop spans 15 amino acids.

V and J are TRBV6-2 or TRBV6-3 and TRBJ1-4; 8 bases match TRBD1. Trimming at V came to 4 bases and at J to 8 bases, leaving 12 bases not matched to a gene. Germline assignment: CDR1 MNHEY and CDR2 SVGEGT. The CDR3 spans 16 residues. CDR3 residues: CASSFPGQGIAEKLFF. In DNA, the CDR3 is TGTGCCAGCAGTTTTCCCGGACAGGGCATTGCGGAAAAACTGTTTTTT.

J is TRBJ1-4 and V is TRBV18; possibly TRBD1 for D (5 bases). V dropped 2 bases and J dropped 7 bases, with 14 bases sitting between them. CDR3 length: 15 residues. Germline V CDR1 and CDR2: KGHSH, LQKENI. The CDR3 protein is CASSPGDSRSEKLFF. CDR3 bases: TGTGCCAGCTCACCAGGCGACAGCCGATCTGAAAAACTGTTTTTT.

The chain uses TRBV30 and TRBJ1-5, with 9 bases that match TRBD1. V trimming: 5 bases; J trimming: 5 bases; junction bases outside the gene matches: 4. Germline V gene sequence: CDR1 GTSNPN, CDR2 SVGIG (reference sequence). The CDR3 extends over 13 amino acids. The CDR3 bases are TGTGCCTGGCGACAGGGGGTCGATCAGCCCCAGCATTTT. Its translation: CAWRQGVDQPQHF.

The chain's CDR3 is CASSLPPGETQYF. CDR3 nucleotide sequence: TGTGCCAGCAGCTTACCCCCAGGGGAGACCCAGTACTTC. The rearrangement links TRBV7-2 to TRBJ2-5; D is perhaps TRBD1 (5 bases). V dropped 2 bases and J dropped 5 bases, with 9 bases sitting between them. The germline gives CDR1 SGHTA, CDR2 FQGNSA. This CDR3 spans 13 amino acids. Based on the CDR3 plus reference TRBV7-2 and TRBJ2-5, the full variable domain is GAGVSQSPSNKVTEKGKDVELRCDPISGHTALYWYRQSLGQGLEFLIYFQGNSAPDKSGLPSDRFSAERTGGSVSTLTIQRTQQEDSAVYLCASSLPPGETQYFGPGTRLLVL.

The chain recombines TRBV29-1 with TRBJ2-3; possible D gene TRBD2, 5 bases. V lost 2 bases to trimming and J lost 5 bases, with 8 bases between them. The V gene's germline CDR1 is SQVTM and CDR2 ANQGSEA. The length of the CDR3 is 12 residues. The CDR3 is CSVELAGDTQYF. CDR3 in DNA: TGCAGCGTTGAACTAGCCGGAGATACGCAGTATTTT.

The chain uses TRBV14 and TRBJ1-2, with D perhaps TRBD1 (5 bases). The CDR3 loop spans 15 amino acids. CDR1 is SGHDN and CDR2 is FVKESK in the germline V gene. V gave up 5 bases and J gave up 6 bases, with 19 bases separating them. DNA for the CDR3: TGTGCCAGCAGCTCCCGCATCAGGGAGGTGAATGGCTACACCTTC. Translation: CASSSRIREVNGYTF.

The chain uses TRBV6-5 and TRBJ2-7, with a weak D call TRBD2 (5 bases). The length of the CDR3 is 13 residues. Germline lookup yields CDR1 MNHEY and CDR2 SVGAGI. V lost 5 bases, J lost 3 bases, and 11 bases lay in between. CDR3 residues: CASSPGFGYEQYF. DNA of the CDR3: TGTGCCAGCAGTCCGGGGTTTGGCTACGAGCAGTACTTC.

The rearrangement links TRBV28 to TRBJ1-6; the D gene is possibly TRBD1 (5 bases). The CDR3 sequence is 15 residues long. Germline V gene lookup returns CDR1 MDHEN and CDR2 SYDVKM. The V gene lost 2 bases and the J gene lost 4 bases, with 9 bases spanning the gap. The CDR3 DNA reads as TGTGCCAGCAGTTTAGCCAGGGCGTATAATTCACCCCTCCACTTT. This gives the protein CASSLARAYNSPLHF. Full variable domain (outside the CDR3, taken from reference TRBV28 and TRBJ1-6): DVKVTQSSRYLVKRTGEKVFLECVQDMDHENMFWYRQDPGLGLRLIYFSYDVKMKEKGDIPEGYSVSREKKERFSLILESASTNQTSMYLCASSLARAYNSPLHFGNGTRLTVT.

The CDR3 region is CASSQATGAYEQYF. In DNA form, the CDR3 reads TGTGCCAGCAGCCAGGCTACAGGGGCCTACGAGCAGTACTTC. The chain employs TRBV14 and TRBJ2-7; 7 nucleotides match TRBD1. Germline CDR1 is SGHDN and CDR2 is FVKESK. This CDR3 is built from 14 residues. V trimming: 3 bases; J trimming: 2 bases; junction bases outside the gene matches: 4.

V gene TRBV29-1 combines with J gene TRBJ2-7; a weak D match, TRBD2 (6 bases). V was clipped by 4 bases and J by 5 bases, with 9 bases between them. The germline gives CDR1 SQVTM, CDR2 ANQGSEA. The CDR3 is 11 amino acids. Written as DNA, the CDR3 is TGCAGCGTTGGGAGGGTCCACGAGCAGTACTTC. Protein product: CSVGRVHEQYF.

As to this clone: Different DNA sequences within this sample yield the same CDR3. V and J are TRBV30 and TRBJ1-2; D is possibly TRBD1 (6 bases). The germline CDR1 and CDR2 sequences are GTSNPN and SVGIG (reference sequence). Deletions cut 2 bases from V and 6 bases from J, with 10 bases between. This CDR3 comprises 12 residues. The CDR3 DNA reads TGTGCCTGGAGTCCGGGGGGGCATGGCTACACCTTC. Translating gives CAWSPGGHGYTF. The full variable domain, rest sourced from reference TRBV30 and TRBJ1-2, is SQTIHQWPATLVQPVGSPLSLECTVEGTSNPNLYWYRQAAGRGLQLLFYSVGIGQISSEVPQNLSASRPQDRQFILSSKKLLLSDSGFYLCAWSPGGHGYTFGSGTRLTVV.

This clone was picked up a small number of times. CDR3 DNA: TGTGCCAGCAAGCTGAGCTTGAACACTGAAGCTTTCTTT. It yields the protein CASKLSLNTEAFF. The V call is TRBV2, the J call TRBJ1-1; D unclear. Trimming shortened V by 7 bases and J by 0 bases, and 9 bases separated the two germline ends. The CDR3 consists of 13 residues. Germline CDR1 and CDR2: SNHLY and FYNNEI.

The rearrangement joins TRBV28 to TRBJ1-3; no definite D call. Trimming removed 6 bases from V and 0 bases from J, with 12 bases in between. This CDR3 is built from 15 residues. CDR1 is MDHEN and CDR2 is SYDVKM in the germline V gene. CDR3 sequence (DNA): TGTGCCAGCAGAGAGGAGCGCTACTCTGGAAACACCATATATTTT. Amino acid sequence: CASREERYSGNTIYF.

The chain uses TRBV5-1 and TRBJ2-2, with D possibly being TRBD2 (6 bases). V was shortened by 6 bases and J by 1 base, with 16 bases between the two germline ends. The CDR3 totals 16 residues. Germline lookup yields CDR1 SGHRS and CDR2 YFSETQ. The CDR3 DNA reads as TGCGCCAGCACCACCGACGGGGGAAAGAACACCGGGGAGCTGTTTTTT. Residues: CASTTDGGKNTGELFF.

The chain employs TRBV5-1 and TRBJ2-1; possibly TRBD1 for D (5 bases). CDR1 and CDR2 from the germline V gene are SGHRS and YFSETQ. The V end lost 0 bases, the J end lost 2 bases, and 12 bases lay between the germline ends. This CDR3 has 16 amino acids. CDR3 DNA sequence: TGCGCCAGCAGCTTGGCCTCAACAGGAGCCTACAATGAGCAGTTCTTC. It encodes CASSLASTGAYNEQFF.

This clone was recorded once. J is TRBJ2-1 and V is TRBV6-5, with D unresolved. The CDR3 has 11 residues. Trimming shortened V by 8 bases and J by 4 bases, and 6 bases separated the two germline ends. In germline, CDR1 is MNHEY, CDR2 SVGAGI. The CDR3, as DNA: TGTGCCAGCGGGCCTTACAATGAGCAGTTCTTC. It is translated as CASGPYNEQFF.

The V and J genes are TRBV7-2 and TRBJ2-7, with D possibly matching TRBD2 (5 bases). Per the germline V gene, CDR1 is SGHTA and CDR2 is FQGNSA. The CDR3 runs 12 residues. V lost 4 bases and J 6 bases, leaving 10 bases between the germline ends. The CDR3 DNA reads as TGTGCCAGCAGCTCAACTAGTGCCGAGCAGTACTTC. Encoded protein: CASSSTSAEQYF.

The chain's CDR3 is CASITSGGSGTQYF. CDR3 in DNA: TGTGCCAGCATAACTAGCGGGGGGTCGGGGACCCAGTACTTC. The chain recombines TRBV2 with TRBJ2-5, with 12 bases lining up with TRBD2. CDR3 length equals 14 residues. After removal of 7 bases from V and 7 bases from J, the junction contained 7 bases not matched to a gene. Germline V gene lookup returns CDR1 SNHLY and CDR2 FYNNEI.

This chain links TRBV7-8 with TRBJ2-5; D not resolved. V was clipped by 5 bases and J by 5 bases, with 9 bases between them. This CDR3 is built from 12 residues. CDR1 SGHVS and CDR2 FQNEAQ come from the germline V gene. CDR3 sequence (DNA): TGTGCCAGCAGCCCAGAGGCCGAGACCCAGTACTTC. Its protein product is CASSPEAETQYF.

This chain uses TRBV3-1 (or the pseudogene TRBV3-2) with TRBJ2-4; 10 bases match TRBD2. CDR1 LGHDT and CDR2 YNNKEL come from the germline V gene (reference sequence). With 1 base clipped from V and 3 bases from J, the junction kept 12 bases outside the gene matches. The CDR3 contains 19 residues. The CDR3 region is CASSQGLSSGRGSKNIQYF. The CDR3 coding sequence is TGTGCCAGCAGCCAAGGGCTCTCTAGCGGGAGAGGAAGCAAAAACATTCAGTACTTC.

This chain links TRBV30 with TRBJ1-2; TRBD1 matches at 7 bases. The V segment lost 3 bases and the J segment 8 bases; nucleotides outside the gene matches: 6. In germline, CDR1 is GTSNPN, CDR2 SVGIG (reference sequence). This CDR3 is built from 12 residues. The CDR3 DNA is TGTGCCTGGAGGAGGGACAGAAGGGGCTACACCTTC. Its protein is CAWRRDRRGYTF.

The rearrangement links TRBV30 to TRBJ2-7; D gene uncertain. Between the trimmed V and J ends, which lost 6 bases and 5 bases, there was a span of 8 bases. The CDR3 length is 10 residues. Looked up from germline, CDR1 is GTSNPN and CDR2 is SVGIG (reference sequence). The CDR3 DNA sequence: TGTGCCTGCATAGAGGACGAGCAGTACTTC. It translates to CACIEDEQYF.